This TCR beta chain was identified in a study of T cells in Graves' hyperthyroidism and ophthalmopathy. Study-level background: Peripheral blood was secured at the point of initial diagnosis, before any treatment.

Amplified TCR beta CDR3 regions came from RNA transcripts. When the TCR CDR3 underwent first-round RT-PCR, the HTBI primer set was used. MiXCR, applied by TCRdb to the multiplex PCR reads, yields one record per CDR3 protein. The data show around 600,000 distinct CDR3 sequences, roughly 14% seen once. For the diagnoses, clinical symptoms, serum thyroxine and TRAb, thyroid ultrasound and orbital computed tomography were used. Source material for PBMCs was around 10 ml fresh peripheral blood. For this clonotype: As yet, its antigen is unknown.

Study-wide results and caveats: Appearing also in blood were most of the thyroid clonotypes expanded above 0.001.

The germline V gene encodes CDR1 LNHDA and CDR2 SQIVND (reference sequence). The V end was cut by 7 bases, the J end by 9 bases, with 10 bases between. The CDR3 is made up of 11 amino acids. The sequenced sample consisted of blood. This chain connects TRBV19 to TRBJ2-1; TRBD2 is a possible D gene (6 bases). The TCR sequence derives from a woman in her fifties or sixties with Graves' ophthalmopathy. DNA of the CDR3: TGTGCCAGTAAGGAGGGCAGTGAGCAGTTCTTC. Its protein is CASKEGSEQFF.